Listed below are T cell receptor beta chains from one sample, sequenced in a study of OX40 agonist ivuxolimab in advanced cancers. The protocol was immunoSEQ multiplex PCR, while the TCRdb copy is restricted to in-frame clones and leaves out a portion. The data hold about 82,000 clones, with about 86% observed a single time. The sequencing used CD4+ or CD8+ T cells sorted from blood, collected in a trial of the OX40 agonist ivuxolimab. These receptors all come from an adult with an advanced solid tumor such as melanoma, head and neck, liver or kidney cancer. The CDR3 runs from the conserved cysteine through the conserved F or W. Each record gives: D gene, V gene, J gene, CDR3 protein. A D gene is named only where the DNA matches it firmly.

D gene: TRBD1; V gene: TRBV11-3; J gene: TRBJ2-2; CDR3 protein: CASSPRGTGVLTGELFF
D gene: TRBD1; V gene: TRBV11-2; J gene: TRBJ1-1; CDR3 protein: CASSPGQVNTEAFF
D gene: .; V gene: TRBV11-3; J gene: TRBJ2-4; CDR3 protein: CASSFDGYIQYF
D gene: .; V gene: TRBV19; J gene: TRBJ2-7; CDR3 protein: CASSIGVYYEQYF
D gene: .; V gene: TRBV7-9; J gene: TRBJ2-7; CDR3 protein: CASRDSNYEQYF
D gene: .; V gene: TRBV7-2; J gene: TRBJ1-2; CDR3 protein: CASSLIPTAGANYGYTF
D gene: TRBD2; V gene: TRBV7-7; J gene: TRBJ2-5; CDR3 protein: CASSLAGTRGTQYF
D gene: TRBD2; V gene: TRBV9; J gene: TRBJ2-7; CDR3 protein: CASSVSGGLYEQYF
D gene: .; V gene: TRBV27; J gene: TRBJ1-2; CDR3 protein: CASSHPGGNYGYTF
D gene: .; V gene: TRBV25-1; J gene: TRBJ1-6; CDR3 protein: CASRQVNNSPLHF
D gene: .; V gene: TRBV10-2; J gene: TRBJ1-2; CDR3 protein: CASSGWQATRSGYTF
D gene: .; V gene: TRBV10-3; J gene: TRBJ2-3; CDR3 protein: CATTQKDISTDTQYF
D gene: TRBD1; V gene: TRBV30; J gene: TRBJ1-6; CDR3 protein: CAWSVRDRASPLHF
D gene: .; V gene: TRBV4-3; J gene: TRBJ2-5; CDR3 protein: CASSQDHGQRREQYF
D gene: .; V gene: TRBV6-5; J gene: TRBJ1-4; CDR3 protein: CASSLAAGEKLFF
D gene: .; V gene: TRBV18; J gene: TRBJ1-5; CDR3 protein: CASSPDGGGQPQHF
D gene: .; V gene: TRBV7-9; J gene: TRBJ1-1; CDR3 protein: CASSLLMNTEAFF
D gene: TRBD2; V gene: TRBV7-2; J gene: TRBJ2-5; CDR3 protein: CASSLAPGGGRETQYF
D gene: .; V gene: TRBV4-1; J gene: TRBJ2-3; CDR3 protein: CASSPGVPRGSTDTQYF